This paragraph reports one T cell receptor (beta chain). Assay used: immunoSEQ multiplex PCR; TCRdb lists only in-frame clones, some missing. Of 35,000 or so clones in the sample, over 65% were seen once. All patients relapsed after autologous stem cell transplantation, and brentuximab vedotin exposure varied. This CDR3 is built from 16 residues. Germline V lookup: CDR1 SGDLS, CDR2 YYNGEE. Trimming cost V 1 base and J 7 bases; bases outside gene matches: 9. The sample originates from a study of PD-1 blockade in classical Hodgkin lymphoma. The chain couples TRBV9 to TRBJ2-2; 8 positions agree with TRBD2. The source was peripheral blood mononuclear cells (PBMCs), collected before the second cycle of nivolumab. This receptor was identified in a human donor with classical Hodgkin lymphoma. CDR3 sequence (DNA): TGTGCCAGCAGCGTATCCGGGGGGGCATACTTCGGGGAGCTGTTTTTT. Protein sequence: CASSVSGGAYFGELFF. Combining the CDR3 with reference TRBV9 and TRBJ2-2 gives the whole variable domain DSGVTQTPKHLITATGQRVTLRCSPRSGDLSVYWYQQSLDQGLQFLIQYYNGEERAKGNILERFSAQQFPDLHSELNLSSLELGDSALYFCASSVSGGAYFGELFFGEGSRLTVL.